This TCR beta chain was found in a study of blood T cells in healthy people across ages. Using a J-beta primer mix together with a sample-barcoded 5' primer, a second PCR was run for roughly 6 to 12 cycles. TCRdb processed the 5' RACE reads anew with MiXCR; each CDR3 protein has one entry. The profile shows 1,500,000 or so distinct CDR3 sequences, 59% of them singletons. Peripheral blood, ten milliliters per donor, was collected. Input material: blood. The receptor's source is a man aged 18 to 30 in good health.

CDR3 bases: TGCTCGCCGGGACCTCGAGGGGATACGCAGTATTTT. Its protein is CSPGPRGDTQYF. The rearrangement uses TRBV20-1 and TRBJ2-3; D may correspond to TRBD1 or TRBD2 (5 bases each). CDR3 length equals 12 residues. Germline V lookup: CDR1 DFQATT, CDR2 SNEGSKA (reference sequence).